This T cell receptor (beta chain) was found in a study of T cell changes during pregnancy in multiple sclerosis. TCRdb keeps only in-frame clones here, not all; method: immunoSEQ multiplex PCR. The sample holds about 35,000 clones, roughly 90% seen once. V lost 0 bases and J lost 3; bases outside the gene matches: 7. The CDR3 covers 17 residues. Germline-derived CDR1 and CDR2 are ENHRY and SYGVKD. This TCR derives from a female donor with multiple sclerosis, enrolled in a pregnancy study. The V and J genes are TRBV10-3 and TRBJ1-3; 8 bases match TRBD1. Specimen: CD8+ T cells from peripheral blood mononuclear cells, collected in the third trimester of pregnancy. The CDR3 sequence: CAISESSSRGLGNTIYF. In DNA, the CDR3 is TGTGCCATCAGTGAGTCTAGTAGCAGGGGGCTTGGAAACACCATATATTTT.